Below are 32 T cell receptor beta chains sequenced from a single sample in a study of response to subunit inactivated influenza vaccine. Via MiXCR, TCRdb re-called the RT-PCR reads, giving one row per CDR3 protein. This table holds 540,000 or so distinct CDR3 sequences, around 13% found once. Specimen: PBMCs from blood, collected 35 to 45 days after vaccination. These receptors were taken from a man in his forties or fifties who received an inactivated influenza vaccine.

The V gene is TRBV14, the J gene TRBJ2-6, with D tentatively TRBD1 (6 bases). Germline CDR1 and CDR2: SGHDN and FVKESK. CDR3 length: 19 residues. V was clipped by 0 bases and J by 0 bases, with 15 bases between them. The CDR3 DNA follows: TGTGCCAGCAGCCAAGATAATGGGGACACGGTCTCTGGGGCCAACGTCCTGACTTTC. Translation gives CASSQDNGDTVSGANVLTF.

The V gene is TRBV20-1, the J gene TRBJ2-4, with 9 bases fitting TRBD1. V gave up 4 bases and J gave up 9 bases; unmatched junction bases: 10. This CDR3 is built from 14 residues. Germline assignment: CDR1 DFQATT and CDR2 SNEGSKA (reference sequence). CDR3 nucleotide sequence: TGCAGTGCTACCGGGACAGGGAGTCAGGCCATTCAGTACTTC. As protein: CSATGTGSQAIQYF.

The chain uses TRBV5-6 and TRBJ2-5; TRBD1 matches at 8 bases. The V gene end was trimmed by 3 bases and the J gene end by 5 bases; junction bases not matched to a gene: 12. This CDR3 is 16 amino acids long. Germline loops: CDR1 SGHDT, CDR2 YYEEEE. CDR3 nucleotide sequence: TGTGCCAGCAGCTCCGGCGTCAGGGGGCTAATCGAGACCCAGTACTTC. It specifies CASSSGVRGLIETQYF.

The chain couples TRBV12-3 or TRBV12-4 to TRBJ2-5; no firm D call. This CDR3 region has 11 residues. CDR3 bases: TGTGCTAATCTGCTGGGAGAGACCCAGTACTTC. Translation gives CANLLGETQYF.

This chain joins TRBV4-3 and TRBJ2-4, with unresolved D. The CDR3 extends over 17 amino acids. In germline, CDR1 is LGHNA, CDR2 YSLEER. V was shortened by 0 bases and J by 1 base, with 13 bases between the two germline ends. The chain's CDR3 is CASSQEVEGSAKNIQYF. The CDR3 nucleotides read TGCGCCAGCAGCCAAGAGGTAGAAGGGTCGGCCAAAAACATTCAGTACTTC.

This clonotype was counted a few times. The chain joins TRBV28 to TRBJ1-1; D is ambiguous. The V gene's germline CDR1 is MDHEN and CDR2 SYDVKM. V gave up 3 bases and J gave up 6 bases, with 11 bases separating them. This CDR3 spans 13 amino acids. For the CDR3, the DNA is TGTGCCAGCAGTTTGTCTGGTTTCCCTGAAGCTTTCTTT. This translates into CASSLSGFPEAFF. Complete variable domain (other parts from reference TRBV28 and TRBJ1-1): DVKVTQSSRYLVKRTGEKVFLECVQDMDHENMFWYRQDPGLGLRLIYFSYDVKMKEKGDIPEGYSVSREKKERFSLILESASTNQTSMYLCASSLSGFPEAFFGQGTRLTVV.

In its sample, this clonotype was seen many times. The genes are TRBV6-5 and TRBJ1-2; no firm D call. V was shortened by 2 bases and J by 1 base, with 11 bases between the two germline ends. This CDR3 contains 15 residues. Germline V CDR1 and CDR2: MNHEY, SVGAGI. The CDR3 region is CASSYGTVSNYGYTF. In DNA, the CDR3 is TGTGCCAGCAGTTACGGCACAGTCAGTAACTATGGCTACACCTTC.

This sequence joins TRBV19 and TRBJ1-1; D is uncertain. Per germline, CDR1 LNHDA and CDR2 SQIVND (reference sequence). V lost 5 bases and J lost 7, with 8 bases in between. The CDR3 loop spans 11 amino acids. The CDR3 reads CASSRNFEAFF. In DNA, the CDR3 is TGTGCCAGTAGTCGGAATTTTGAAGCTTTCTTT.

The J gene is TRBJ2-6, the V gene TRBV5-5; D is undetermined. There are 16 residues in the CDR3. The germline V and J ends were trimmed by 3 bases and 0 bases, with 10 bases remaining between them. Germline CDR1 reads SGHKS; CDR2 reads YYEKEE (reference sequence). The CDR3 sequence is CASSSEGSSGANVLTF. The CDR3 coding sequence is TGTGCCAGCAGCTCGGAAGGCAGCTCTGGGGCCAACGTCCTGACTTTC.

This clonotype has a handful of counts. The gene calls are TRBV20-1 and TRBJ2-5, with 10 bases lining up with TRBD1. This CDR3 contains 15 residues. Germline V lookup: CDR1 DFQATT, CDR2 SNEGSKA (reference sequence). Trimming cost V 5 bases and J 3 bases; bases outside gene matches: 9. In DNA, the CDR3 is TGCAGTGCTGGAACACCGACAGGGGGCAAAGAGACCCAGTACTTC. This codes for CSAGTPTGGKETQYF.

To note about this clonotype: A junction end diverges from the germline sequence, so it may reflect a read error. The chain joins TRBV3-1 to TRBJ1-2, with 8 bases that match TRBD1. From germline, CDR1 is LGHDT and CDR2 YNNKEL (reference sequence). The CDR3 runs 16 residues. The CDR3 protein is CASSPTTDRVRDGYTF. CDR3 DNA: TGCGCCAGCAGCCCGACAACGGACAGGGTGAGAGATGGCTACACCTTC.

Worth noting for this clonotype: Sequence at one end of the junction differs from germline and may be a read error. The CDR3 DNA reads TGTGCTAGCAGCTTAGCGCTAATTCCAACTAATGAAAAACTGTTTTTT. Translating gives CASSLALIPTNEKLFF. The chain carries TRBV7-7 and TRBJ1-4; no definite D call. CDR1 and CDR2 (germline): SSHAT, FNYEAQ (reference sequence). This CDR3 has 16 amino acids. The full variable domain, with the rest looked up from reference TRBV7-7 and TRBJ1-4, is GAGVSQSPRYKVTKRGQDVTLRCDPISSHATLYWYQQALGQGPEFLTYFNYEAQPDKSGLPSDRFSAERPEGSISTLTIQRTEQRDSAMYRCASSLALIPTNEKLFFGSGTQLSVL.

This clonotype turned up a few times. The CDR3 DNA reads TGTGCCAGCAGCTCCAGACAGGGGGCCTCCTACGAGCAGTACTTC. Translating it yields CASSSRQGASYEQYF. This sequence joins TRBV11-1 and TRBJ2-7; TRBD1 matches at 10 bases. From germline, CDR1 is SGHAT and CDR2 FQDESV (reference sequence). The V gene end was trimmed by 4 bases and the J gene end by 0 bases; junction bases not matched to a gene: 3. The CDR3 has 15 amino acids. The whole variable domain, remainder taken from reference TRBV11-1 and TRBJ2-7, is EAEVAQSPRYKITEKSQAVAFWCDPISGHATLYWYRQILGQGPELLVQFQDESVVDDSQLPKDRFSAERLKGVDSTLKIQPAELGDSAMYLCASSSRQGASYEQYFGPGTRLTVT.

The CDR3 spells CAWSAGNEQFF. CDR3 DNA sequence: TGTGCCTGGAGTGCTGGTAATGAGCAGTTCTTC. The V call is TRBV30, the J call TRBJ2-1; D is unresolved. CDR1 and CDR2 (germline): GTSNPN, SVGIG (reference sequence). The CDR3 runs to 11 residues. The ends were cut back, 1 base at V and 7 bases at J, with 5 bases in the middle.

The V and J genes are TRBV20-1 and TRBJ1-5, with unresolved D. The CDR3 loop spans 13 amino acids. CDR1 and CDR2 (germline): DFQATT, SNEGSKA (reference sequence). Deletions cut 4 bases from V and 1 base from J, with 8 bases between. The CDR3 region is CSAKADSNQPQHF. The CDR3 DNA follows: TGCAGTGCTAAAGCGGACAGCAATCAGCCCCAGCATTTT.

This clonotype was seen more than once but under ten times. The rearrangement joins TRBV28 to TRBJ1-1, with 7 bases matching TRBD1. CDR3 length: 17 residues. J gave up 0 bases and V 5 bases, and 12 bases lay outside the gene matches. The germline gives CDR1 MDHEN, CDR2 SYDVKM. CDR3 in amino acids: CASSETGAGRMNTEAFF. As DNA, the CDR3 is TGTGCCAGCAGTGAAACAGGGGCGGGGAGGATGAACACTGAAGCTTTCTTT. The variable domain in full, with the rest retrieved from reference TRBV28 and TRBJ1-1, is DVKVTQSSRYLVKRTGEKVFLECVQDMDHENMFWYRQDPGLGLRLIYFSYDVKMKEKGDIPEGYSVSREKKERFSLILESASTNQTSMYLCASSETGAGRMNTEAFFGQGTRLTVV.

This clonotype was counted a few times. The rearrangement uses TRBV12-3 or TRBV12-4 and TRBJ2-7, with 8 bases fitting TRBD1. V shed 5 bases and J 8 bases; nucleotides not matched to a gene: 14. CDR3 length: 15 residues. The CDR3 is CASSDWPGQGGKQYF. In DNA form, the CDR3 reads TGTGCCAGCAGTGACTGGCCAGGACAGGGCGGGAAGCAGTACTTC.

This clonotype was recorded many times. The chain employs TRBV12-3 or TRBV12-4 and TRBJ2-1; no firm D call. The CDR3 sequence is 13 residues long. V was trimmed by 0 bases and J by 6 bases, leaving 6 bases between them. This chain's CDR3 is CASSLAAGNEQFF. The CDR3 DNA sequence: TGTGCCAGCAGTTTAGCTGCCGGCAATGAGCAGTTCTTC.

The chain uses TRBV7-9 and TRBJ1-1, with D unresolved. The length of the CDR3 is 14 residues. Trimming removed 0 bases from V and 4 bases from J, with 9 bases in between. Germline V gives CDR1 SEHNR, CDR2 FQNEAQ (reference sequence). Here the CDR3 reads CASSLASGSTEAFF. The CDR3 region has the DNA TGTGCCAGCAGCTTAGCGTCCGGGTCCACTGAAGCTTTCTTT.

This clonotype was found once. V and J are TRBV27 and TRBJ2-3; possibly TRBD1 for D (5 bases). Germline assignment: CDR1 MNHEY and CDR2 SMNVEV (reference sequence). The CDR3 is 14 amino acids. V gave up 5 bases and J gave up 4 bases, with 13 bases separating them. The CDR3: CASSQAREADTQYF. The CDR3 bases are TGTGCCAGCAGTCAGGCCAGGGAAGCAGATACGCAGTATTTT.

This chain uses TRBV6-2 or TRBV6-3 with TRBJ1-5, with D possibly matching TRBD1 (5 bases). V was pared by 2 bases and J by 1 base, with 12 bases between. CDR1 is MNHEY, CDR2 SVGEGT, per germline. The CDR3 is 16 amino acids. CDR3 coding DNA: TGTGCCAGCAGTTACATCCCAGGGAGCAGCAATCAGCCCCAGCATTTT. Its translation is CASSYIPGSSNQPQHF.

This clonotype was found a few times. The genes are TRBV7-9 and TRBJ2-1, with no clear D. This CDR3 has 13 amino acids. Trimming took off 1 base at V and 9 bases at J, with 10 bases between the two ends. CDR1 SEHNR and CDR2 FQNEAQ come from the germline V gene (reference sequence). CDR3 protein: CASSLDAALEQFF. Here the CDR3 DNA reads TGTGCCAGCAGCTTAGACGCAGCGCTTGAGCAGTTCTTC.

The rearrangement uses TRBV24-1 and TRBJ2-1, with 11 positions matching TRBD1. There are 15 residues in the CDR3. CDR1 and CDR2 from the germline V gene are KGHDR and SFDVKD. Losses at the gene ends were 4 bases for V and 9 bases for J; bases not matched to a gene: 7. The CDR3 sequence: CATSDQDRGQREQFF. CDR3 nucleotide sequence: TGTGCCACCAGTGACCAGGACAGGGGGCAGCGTGAGCAGTTCTTC.

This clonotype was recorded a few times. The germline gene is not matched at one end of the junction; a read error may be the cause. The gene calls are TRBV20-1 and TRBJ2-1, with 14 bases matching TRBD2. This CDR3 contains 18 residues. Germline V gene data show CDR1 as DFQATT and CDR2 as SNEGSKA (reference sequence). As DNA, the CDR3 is TGCTGTGCTAGAGTAGGGACTAGCGGGAGCCGATCCTACAATGAGCAGTTCTTC. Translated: CCARVGTSGSRSYNEQFF.

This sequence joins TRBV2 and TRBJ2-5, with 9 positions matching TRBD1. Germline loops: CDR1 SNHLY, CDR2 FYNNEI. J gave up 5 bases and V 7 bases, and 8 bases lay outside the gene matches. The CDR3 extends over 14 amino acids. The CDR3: CASTQRTGVETQYF. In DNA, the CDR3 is TGTGCCAGCACGCAACGGACAGGGGTGGAGACCCAGTACTTC. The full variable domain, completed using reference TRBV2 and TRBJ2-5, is EPEVTQTPSHQVTQMGQEVILRCVPISNHLYFYWYRQILGQKVEFLVSFYNNEISEKSEIFDDQFSVERPDGSNFTLKIRSTKLEDSAMYFCASTQRTGVETQYFGPGTRLLVL.

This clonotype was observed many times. CDR3 sequence: CSGSLETQYF. The CDR3 DNA sequence: TGCAGCGGGAGCCTGGAGACCCAGTACTTC. The chain is built from TRBV29-1 and TRBJ2-5; no clear D gene. CDR1 is SQVTM, CDR2 ANQGSEA, per germline. The CDR3 is 10 amino acids. V was shortened by 7 bases and J by 5 bases, with 8 bases between the two germline ends.

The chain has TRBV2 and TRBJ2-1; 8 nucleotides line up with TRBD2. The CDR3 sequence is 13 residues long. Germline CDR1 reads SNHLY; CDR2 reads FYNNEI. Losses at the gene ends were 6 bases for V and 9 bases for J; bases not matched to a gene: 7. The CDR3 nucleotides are TGTGCCAGCAGCCGCGGGGGGTTGGCTGAGCAGTTCTTC. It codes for CASSRGGLAEQFF. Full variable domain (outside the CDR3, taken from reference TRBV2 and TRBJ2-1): EPEVTQTPSHQVTQMGQEVILRCVPISNHLYFYWYRQILGQKVEFLVSFYNNEISEKSEIFDDQFSVERPDGSNFTLKIRSTKLEDSAMYFCASSRGGLAEQFFGPGTRLTVL.

CDR3 sequence: CSARLGQVNTEAFF. CDR3 in DNA: TGCAGTGCTAGATTGGGACAGGTGAACACTGAAGCTTTCTTT. This chain links TRBV20-1 with TRBJ1-1; 8 bases fit TRBD1. J lost 0 bases, V lost 2 bases, and 2 bases had no gene match. Germline CDR1 reads DFQATT; CDR2 reads SNEGSKA (reference sequence). This CDR3 contains 14 residues.

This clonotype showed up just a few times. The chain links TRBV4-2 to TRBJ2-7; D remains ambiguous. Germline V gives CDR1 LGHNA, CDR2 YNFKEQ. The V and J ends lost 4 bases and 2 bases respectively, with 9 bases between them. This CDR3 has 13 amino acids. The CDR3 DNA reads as TGTGCCAGCAGCCGGGGTGAGGCCTACGAGCAGTACTTC. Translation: CASSRGEAYEQYF.

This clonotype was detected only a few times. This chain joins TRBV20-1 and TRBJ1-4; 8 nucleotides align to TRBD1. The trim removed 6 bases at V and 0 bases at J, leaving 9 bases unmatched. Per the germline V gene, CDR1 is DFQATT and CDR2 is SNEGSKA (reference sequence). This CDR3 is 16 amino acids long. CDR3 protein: CSAIKPQGATNEKLFF. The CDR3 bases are TGCAGTGCCATAAAGCCACAGGGGGCAACTAATGAAAAACTGTTTTTT.

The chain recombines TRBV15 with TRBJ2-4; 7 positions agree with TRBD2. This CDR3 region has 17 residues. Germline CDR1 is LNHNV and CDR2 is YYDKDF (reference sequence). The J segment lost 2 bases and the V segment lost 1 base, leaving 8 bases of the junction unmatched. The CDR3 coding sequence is TGTGCCACCAGCAGAGGTGGACTAGGGGATTCCAAAAACATTCAGTACTTC. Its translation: CATSRGGLGDSKNIQYF.

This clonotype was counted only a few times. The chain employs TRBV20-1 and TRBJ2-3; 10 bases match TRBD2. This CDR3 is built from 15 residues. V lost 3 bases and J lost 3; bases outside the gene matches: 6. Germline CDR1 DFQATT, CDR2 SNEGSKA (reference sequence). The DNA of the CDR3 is TGCAGTGCTAGGCGGGGTAGCGGGAGGACAGATACGCAGTATTTT. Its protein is CSARRGSGRTDTQYF.